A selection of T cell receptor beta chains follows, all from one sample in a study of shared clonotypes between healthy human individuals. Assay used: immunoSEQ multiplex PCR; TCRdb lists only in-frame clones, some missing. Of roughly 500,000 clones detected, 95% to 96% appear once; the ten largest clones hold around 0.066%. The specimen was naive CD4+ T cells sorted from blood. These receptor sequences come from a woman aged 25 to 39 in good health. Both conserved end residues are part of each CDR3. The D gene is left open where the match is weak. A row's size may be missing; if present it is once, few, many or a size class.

CASGDEQSYEQYF	TGTGCCAGCGGGGATGAGCAGTCCTACGAGCAGTACTTC	TRBV6-5	TRBJ2-7	13	.	.
CASRARRNTEAFF	TGTGCCAGCAGGGCAAGACGGAACACTGAAGCTTTCTTT	TRBV27	TRBJ1-1	13	.	.
CASSRTTSGRWNEQFF	TGCGCCAGCAGCCGGACTACTAGCGGGAGATGGAATGAGCAGTTCTTC	TRBV5-1	TRBJ2-1	16	once	TRBD2
CASGDGQGINYEQYF	TGTGCCAGCGGGGACGGACAGGGGATAAACTACGAGCAGTACTTC	TRBV28	TRBJ2-7	15	.	TRBD1
CASSLGGNEQFF	TGCGCCAGCAGCTTAGGGGGTAATGAGCAGTTCTTC	TRBV5-1	TRBJ2-1	12	.	.
CASSMDRGYGQYF	TGTGCCAGTAGTATGGACAGGGGGTACGGGCAGTACTTC	TRBV19	TRBJ2-5	13	.	TRBD1
CASSMPTGVPYYGYTF	TGTGCCAGTAGTATGCCGACAGGCGTCCCGTATTATGGCTACACCTTC	TRBV19	TRBJ1-2	16	.	.
CASSGTGPYEQYF	TGCGCCAGCAGTGGGACAGGGCCCTACGAGCAGTACTTC	TRBV10-1	TRBJ2-7	13	.	TRBD1
CASSPSVDQPQHF	TGTGCCAGCTCACCATCGGTGGATCAGCCCCAGCATTTT	TRBV18	TRBJ1-5	13	.	.
CASSLGLAAVQVYEQYF	TGCGCCAGCAGCTTGGGGCTGGCAGCGGTCCAGGTCTACGAGCAGTACTTC	TRBV5-1	TRBJ2-7	17	.	.
CASSLGARGQRLMVYGYTF	TGTGCCAGCAGCTTAGGGGCCAGGGGGCAACGATTGATGGTCTATGGCTACACCTTC	TRBV11-2	TRBJ1-2	19	.	TRBD1
CASSLARQETQYF	TGTGCCAGCAGCTTAGCGAGACAAGAGACCCAGTACTTC	TRBV7-6	TRBJ2-5	13	.	.
CASSRQGPNQPQHF	TGTGCCAGCAGCCGACAGGGTCCCAATCAGCCCCAGCATTTT	TRBV2	TRBJ1-5	14	.	TRBD1
CASRQGDEKLFF	TGTGCCAGCAGGCAGGGAGATGAAAAACTGTTTTTT	TRBV7-9	TRBJ1-4	12	.	.